The next 7 T cell receptor beta chains were all read from a single sample in a study of T cells in Graves' hyperthyroidism and ophthalmopathy. There were TCR beta CDR3 regions amplified from RNA transcripts. In the first-round RT-PCR of the TCR CDR3, the HTBI primer set was used. TCRdb reprocessed the multiplex PCR reads with MiXCR, giving one entry per CDR3 protein. Altogether approximately 300,000 distinct CDR3 sequences are present, around a fifth being singletons, with the ten largest covering under 45%. Sample: blood. The origin of the receptors is a man aged 45-65 years with Graves' ophthalmopathy.

A few counts support this clonotype. At one of its ends the junction is not consistent with the germline gene, which may arise from a read error. The chain recombines TRBV19 with TRBJ2-6; D gene ambiguous. CDR3 size: 15 residues. Germline V lookup: CDR1 LNHDA, CDR2 SQIVND (reference sequence). The CDR3 protein is CASTHLGSEANVLTF. CDR3 DNA: TGTGCCAGTACCCATCTGGGGTCTGAGGCCAACGTCCTGACTTTC.

This clonotype was seen at least ten times. V and J are TRBV20-1 and TRBJ1-5, with D perhaps TRBD1 (6 bases). The CDR3 is 16 residues long. Trimming took 1 base from V and 4 from J, leaving 17 bases between them. Germline-derived CDR1 and CDR2 are DFQATT and SNEGSKA (reference sequence). Here the CDR3 reads CSARGAGALPNQPQHF. The CDR3 DNA is TGCAGTGCTAGAGGGGCAGGGGCGCTCCCAAATCAGCCCCAGCATTTT.

In its sample, this clonotype was seen a few times. The chain links TRBV5-4 to TRBJ2-5, with 12 bases fitting TRBD2. The CDR3 sequence is 17 residues long. V gave up 2 bases and J gave up 0 bases; unmatched junction bases: 5. Germline CDR1 is SGHNT and CDR2 is YYREEE (reference sequence). The CDR3 loop is CASSFRLAGGHQETQYF. CDR3 coding DNA: TGTGCCAGCAGCTTCAGGCTAGCGGGAGGGCACCAAGAGACCCAGTACTTC. Together with reference TRBV5-4 and TRBJ2-5, the CDR3 gives the full variable domain: ETGVTQSPTHLIKTRGQQVTLRCSSQSGHNTVSWYQQALGQGPQFIFQYYREEENGRGNFPPRFSGLQFPNYSSELNVNALELDDSALYLCASSFRLAGGHQETQYFGPGTRLLVL.

This clonotype was seen repeatedly, ten times or more. The rearrangement uses TRBV27 and TRBJ2-1; D perhaps matches TRBD2 (5 bases). With 1 base removed from V and 11 bases from J, the gap between germline ends came to 9 bases. Germline assignment: CDR1 MNHEY and CDR2 SMNVEV (reference sequence). This CDR3 has 12 residues. The DNA of the CDR3 is TGTGCCAGCAGTTTATTAACGGGGAAGCAGTTCTTC. Translation gives CASSLLTGKQFF.

The CDR3 nucleotides are TGTGCCAGCAGTGACAGGGATAGCAATCAGCCCCAGCATTTT. Amino acid sequence: CASSDRDSNQPQHF. J is TRBJ1-5 and V is TRBV6-2 or TRBV6-3; TRBD1 matches at 7 bases. This CDR3 has 14 amino acids. From germline, CDR1 is MNHEY and CDR2 SVGEGT. With V trimmed by 5 bases and J by 0 bases, 1 base remained unmatched.

This clonotype was counted ten times or more. J is TRBJ1-2 and V is TRBV5-1; possibly TRBD1 for D (6 bases). V was trimmed by 0 bases and J by 4 bases, leaving 16 bases between them. This CDR3 has 16 amino acids. Germline V gene lookup returns CDR1 SGHRS and CDR2 YFSETQ. The CDR3 reads CASSLVGAGDRYGYTF. CDR3 coding DNA: TGCGCCAGCAGCTTGGTAGGTGCAGGGGACCGCTATGGCTACACCTTC.

This clonotype has only a few counts. The chain joins TRBV7-2 to TRBJ2-5; D is uncertain. CDR3 length equals 15 residues. Trimming took 1 base from V and 1 from J, leaving 10 bases between them. Germline V gene sequence: CDR1 SGHTA, CDR2 FQGNSA. The CDR3 sequence is CASSLDLGIQETQYF. The DNA for the CDR3 is TGTGCCAGCAGCTTAGATCTGGGCATCCAAGAGACCCAGTACTTC.